Listed below are T cell receptor beta chains from one sample, sequenced in a study of T-cell memory formation after mild COVID-19. TCRdb analysed the 5' RACE reads with MiXCR anew, one entry per CDR3 protein. The sample yields about 400,000 distinct CDR3 sequences, 20% to 25% seen once. The sequenced sample was PBMCs or a T cell subset sorted from them (not recorded which). The receptors were gathered from an adult woman who had mild COVID-19 (a few samples of this study predate the infection). Cell type and time point are not known. CDR3s include the opening cysteine and the closing phenylalanine or tryptophan. The D gene is left open where the match is weak. Only some rows state a clone size, as once, few, many or a class for expanded clones.

cdr3_nt	cdr3_aa	j_call	d_call	clone_size	v_call
TGTGCCAGCAGTTTTGGCACCTCGGGGGAGCTGTTTTTT	CASSFGTSGELFF	TRBJ2-2	NA	NA	TRBV12-3/TRBV12-4
TGTGCCAGCAGCTTACAGGGGATGAACACTGAAGCTTTCTTT	CASSLQGMNTEAFF	TRBJ1-1	NA	many	TRBV7-3
TGTGCCAGCAGCTCCCAGACTAGCGGGGGGATTAGTGAGCAGTTCTTC	CASSSQTSGGISEQFF	TRBJ2-1	TRBD2	NA	TRBV11-2
TGTGCCAGCAGCAAATTGAAGGCAGAAGATGGCTACACCTTC	CASSKLKAEDGYTF	TRBJ1-2	NA	NA	TRBV21-1
TGTGCCAGCACTTTACGAGCGGGAAGGACCGGGGAGCTGTTTTTT	CASTLRAGRTGELFF	TRBJ2-2	TRBD2	NA	TRBV6-2/TRBV6-3
TGTGCCACCAGTGATTCCACCGGGGTTACAGATACGCAGTATTTT	CATSDSTGVTDTQYF	TRBJ2-3	NA	NA	TRBV24-1
TGTGCCAGTAGCCCCTACGGAGCTTCAGGCACAGATACGCAGTATTTT	CASSPYGASGTDTQYF	TRBJ2-3	NA	NA	TRBV19
TGTGCCACCAGTGACATGGGGACCGAGCTGTTTTTT	CATSDMGTELFF	TRBJ2-2	NA	NA	TRBV24-1
TGTGCCAGCAGTTTGAGGCGAAGGAGGGAGACCCAGTACTTC	CASSLRRRRETQYF	TRBJ2-5	NA	NA	TRBV12-3/TRBV12-4
TGTGCCAGCAGTTATCGTTCGAGCCTTGGGCATGAGCAGTTCTTC	CASSYRSSLGHEQFF	TRBJ2-1	NA	NA	TRBV12-3/TRBV12-4
TGTGCCAGCAGCCAAGATTCAGTGGGGGGGCCCAGAAACATTCAGTACTTC	CASSQDSVGGPRNIQYF	TRBJ2-4	NA	NA	TRBV3-1
TGCAGTGCTAGCCCCAGTGTGGGTTCGGGTTCACCCCTCCACTTT	CSASPSVGSGSPLHF	TRBJ1-6	NA	many	TRBV20-1
TGCAGTGCTAGGGGACTTCGAAGTCTCATATACAATGAGCAGTTCTTC	CSARGLRSLIYNEQFF	TRBJ2-1	NA	few	TRBV20-1
TGCGCCAGCAGCTTGTGGGAAGGGAATGGCTACACCTTC	CASSLWEGNGYTF	TRBJ1-2	NA	few	TRBV5-1
TGTGCCAGCAGCTTAGGAGTGAGGACCGGGGAGCTGTTTTTT	CASSLGVRTGELFF	TRBJ2-2	NA	few	TRBV11-2
TGCGCAAGCAGCTTGGAGATGGGGGTGAACACTGAAGCTTTCTTT	CASSLEMGVNTEAFF	TRBJ1-1	NA	NA	TRBV5-1
TGTGCCAGCAGACCTAGGGCCGCAACTAATGAAAAACTGTTTTTT	CASRPRAATNEKLFF	TRBJ1-4	NA	few	TRBV12-3/TRBV12-4
TGTGCCAGCAGTACAACAGGTAGCCTGCTCCATAGGAACACTGAAGCTTTCTTT	CASSTTGSLLHRNTEAFF	TRBJ1-1	NA	few	TRBV12-3/TRBV12-4
TGCGCCAGCAGCCGCGCTAGCGGAGTGACCTACGAGCAGTACTTC	CASSRASGVTYEQYF	TRBJ2-7	TRBD2	NA	TRBV4-1
TGCGCCAGCAGCCTCGAGCCCTCCTCGCTTACCTACGAGCAGTACTTC	CASSLEPSSLTYEQYF	TRBJ2-7	NA	NA	TRBV5-1
TGTGCCACCGGGACAGGTGGCAATCAGCCCCAGCATTTT	CATGTGGNQPQHF	TRBJ1-5	TRBD1	few	TRBV24-1
TGTGCCAGCACCTCCAAGTACGAGCAGTACTTC	CASTSKYEQYF	TRBJ2-7	NA	NA	TRBV6-2/TRBV6-3